Listed here are 22 T cell receptor beta chains from one sample, sequenced in a study of cytomegalovirus exposure and HLA in healthy donors. The PCR employed 60 Vbeta primers together with 13 Jbeta primers. This table comes from immunoSEQ multiplex PCR, and its TCRdb copy is limited to in-frame clones, with some not included. The sample holds over 100,000 clones; approximately 70% are singletons and the top ten take approximately 8.4%. What was sequenced was PBMCs. All receptors come from a man between 35 and 55 years old in good health and CMV-seronegative.

This chain links TRBV25-1 with TRBJ2-7; tentatively, D is TRBD2 (7 bases). This CDR3 is built from 14 residues. Per germline, CDR1 MGHDK and CDR2 SYGVNS. Deletions cut 2 bases from V and 7 bases from J, with 15 bases between. The CDR3 bases are TGTGCCAGCAGTGAAAACGGGGGGCTAGAGGAGCAGTACTTC. Protein sequence: CASSENGGLEEQYF.

This chain uses TRBV2 with TRBJ2-5, with 8 positions matching TRBD2. This CDR3 contains 13 residues. Germline V CDR1 and CDR2: SNHLY, FYNNEI. Trimming took 9 bases from V and 2 from J; bases not matched to a gene: 5. The chain's CDR3 is CASMPGGQETQYF. The CDR3 DNA follows: TGTGCCAGTATGCCGGGGGGGCAAGAGACCCAGTACTTC.

The chain combines TRBV5-8 with TRBJ2-1; 9 positions agree with TRBD2. The CDR3 sequence is 17 residues long. Germline V gives CDR1 SGHTS, CDR2 YDEGEE. Germline trimming cut 1 base from V and 4 bases from J; bases unmatched to any gene: 9. DNA of the CDR3: TGTGCCAGCAGCTTGAGTATAGCGGGGGCCCAATACAATGAGCAGTTCTTC. Its protein product is CASSLSIAGAQYNEQFF.

This clone occurred once. This chain joins TRBV7-8 and TRBJ1-2, with no clear D. V was clipped by 3 bases and J by 7 bases, with 15 bases between them. The CDR3 has 14 amino acids. The germline V gene has CDR1 SGHVS and CDR2 FQNEAQ. CDR3 protein: CASSFSPLVGGYTF. CDR3 bases: TGTGCCAGCAGCTTTTCTCCCCTCGTCGGTGGCTACACCTTC.

The sample holds a few counts of this clone. J is TRBJ2-5 and V is TRBV7-8; D perhaps matches TRBD2 (6 bases). The ends were cut back, 5 bases at V and 5 bases at J, with 18 bases in the middle. This CDR3 spans 15 amino acids. Germline V lookup: CDR1 SGHVS, CDR2 FQNEAQ. The CDR3 DNA sequence: TGTGCCAGCAGCGCGAGGCGCGGGGAGCAGGAGACCCAGTACTTC. It encodes CASSARRGEQETQYF.

V usage is TRBV4-1 and J usage is TRBJ2-7; D might be TRBD1 (6 bases). The length of the CDR3 is 14 residues. CDR1 and CDR2 from the germline V gene are MGHRA and YSYEKL. V dropped 2 bases and J dropped 6 bases, with 14 bases sitting between them. This CDR3 is CASSQIQGQVEQYF. CDR3 DNA: TGCGCCAGCAGCCAAATCCAGGGGCAGGTCGAGCAGTACTTC.

The genes are TRBV27 and TRBJ2-5; the match to TRBD1 covers 7 bases. The ends lost 7 bases at V and 7 bases at J; junction bases unmatched: 9. This CDR3 spans 13 amino acids. CDR1 and CDR2 from the germline V gene are MNHEY and SMNVEV (reference sequence). The CDR3 sequence is CASTPAGGGTQYF. CDR3 DNA: TGTGCCAGCACCCCGGCAGGGGGTGGGACCCAGTACTTC.

CDR3 sequence reads: CATSSYSNQPQHF. The CDR3 coding sequence is TGTGCCACGAGTTCTTACAGCAATCAGCCCCAGCATTTT. The genes are TRBV15 and TRBJ1-5, with unresolved D. The CDR3 has 13 amino acids. Germline-derived CDR1 and CDR2 are LNHNV and YYDKDF (reference sequence). V was cut by 9 bases and J by 1 base, with 10 bases left in between.

V usage is TRBV19 and J usage is TRBJ2-7, with D possibly being TRBD2 (6 bases). Trimming left V 3 bases short and J 6 bases short, with 9 bases between. The CDR3 totals 12 residues. From germline, CDR1 is LNHDA and CDR2 SQIVND (reference sequence). CDR3 sequence (DNA): TGTGCCAGTAGTATTAAGGGAGGCGAGCAGTACTTC. It encodes CASSIKGGEQYF.

The chain joins TRBV4-3 to TRBJ1-5, with 7 bases lining up with TRBD1. Trimming took 0 bases from V and 0 from J; bases not matched to a gene: 5. The germline V gene encodes CDR1 LGHNA and CDR2 YSLEER. This CDR3 is 17 amino acids long. The CDR3 DNA is TGCGCCAGCAGCCAAGACCCACAGGGGTATAGCAATCAGCCCCAGCATTTT. Its translation is CASSQDPQGYSNQPQHF.

The genes are TRBV2 and TRBJ1-5; D unresolved. The CDR3 is made up of 15 amino acids. Germline-derived CDR1 and CDR2 are SNHLY and FYNNEI. V dropped 7 bases and J dropped 1 base, with 14 bases sitting between them. In DNA, the CDR3 is TGTGCCAGCAACCGGGAGGGAGGCAGCAATCAGCCCCAGCATTTT. Translation: CASNREGGSNQPQHF.

This clone turned up a few times. One junction end does not reproduce the germline sequence, and a read error may be involved. Other DNA sequences in the same sample also yield this CDR3. V usage is TRBV6-1 and J usage is TRBJ1-5; D might be TRBD1 (5 bases). This CDR3 has 16 amino acids. Germline values: CDR1 MNHNS, CDR2 SASEGT. CDR3 amino acids: CASSESPGNSNQPQHF. CDR3 nucleotides: TGCGCCAGCAGTGAGTCTCCAGGGAATAGCAATCAGCCCCAGCATTTT.

This sequence joins TRBV4-1 and TRBJ1-1; D possibly corresponds to TRBD1 (6 bases). The germline gives CDR1 MGHRA, CDR2 YSYEKL. V lost 3 bases to trimming and J lost 1 base, with 12 bases between them. The CDR3 has 15 amino acids. CDR3 sequence (DNA): TGCGCCAGCAGCCAGTTTACAGGGACGAACACTGAAGCTTTCTTT. It yields the protein CASSQFTGTNTEAFF.

The chain joins TRBV2 to TRBJ1-5; D is ambiguous. Trimming cost V 6 bases and J 4 bases, with 10 bases left between them. Looked up from germline, CDR1 is SNHLY and CDR2 is FYNNEI. The CDR3 spans 13 residues. The CDR3 region has the DNA TGTGCCAGCAGAGGACTTTATAATCAGCCCCAGCATTTT. This encodes CASRGLYNQPQHF.

The chain employs TRBV6-4 and TRBJ2-3, with D perhaps TRBD1 (6 bases). Germline assignment: CDR1 MRHNA and CDR2 SNTAGT. The CDR3 runs 14 residues. V was cut by 7 bases and J by 1 base, with 12 bases left in between. CDR3 protein: CASINRQGTDTQYF. The CDR3 DNA sequence: TGTGCCAGCATAAACAGACAGGGCACAGATACGCAGTATTTT.

Of note for this clone: One junction end disagrees with the germline gene, perhaps due to a read error. This chain links TRBV6-5 with TRBJ1-4; D unresolved. This CDR3 has 15 residues. The germline gives CDR1 MNHEY, CDR2 SVGAGI. CDR3 sequence (DNA): TGTTCCAGCAGCGTTTCGGCAGGAATAAATGAAAAACTGTTTTTT. Translating it yields CSSSVSAGINEKLFF.

This clone is a singleton in its sample. This chain joins TRBV9 and TRBJ2-3; D is uncertain. The V end lost 3 bases, the J end lost 0 bases, and 8 bases lay between the germline ends. The CDR3 has 14 amino acids. Germline V gene data show CDR1 as SGDLS and CDR2 as YYNGEE. The CDR3 loop reads CASSAVTSTDTQYF. DNA of the CDR3: TGTGCCAGCAGCGCGGTGACTAGCACAGATACGCAGTATTTT.

The rearrangement links TRBV6-1 to TRBJ2-5; 11 positions agree with TRBD2. The CDR3 runs 15 residues. The V segment lost 7 bases and the J segment 5 bases; nucleotides outside the gene matches: 9. The germline gives CDR1 MNHNS, CDR2 SASEGT. DNA for the CDR3: TGTGCCAGCACCGCTCTAGCGGGGGGCGCGGAGACCCAGTACTTC. Amino acids: CASTALAGGAETQYF.

The rearrangement joins TRBV6-5 to TRBJ2-5, with 12 bases matching TRBD2. Germline loops: CDR1 MNHEY, CDR2 SVGAGI. V trimming: 8 bases; J trimming: 1 base; junction bases outside the gene matches: 5. The CDR3 spans 15 residues. CDR3 coding DNA: TGTGCCAGCGCACTAGCGGGGGGTCTCCAAGAGACCCAGTACTTC. Protein: CASALAGGLQETQYF.

This clone showed up just a few times. The gene calls are TRBV7-2 and TRBJ1-2; D ambiguous. Germline CDR1 reads SGHTA; CDR2 reads FQGNSA. V gave up 7 bases and J gave up 6 bases, with 18 bases separating them. This CDR3 region has 14 residues. The DNA for the CDR3 is TGTGCCAGCACCCCTCCGGGTACATGGAATGGCTACACCTTC. This gives the protein CASTPPGTWNGYTF.

The chain employs TRBV30 and TRBJ1-5; 7 bases match TRBD1. CDR1 and CDR2 from the germline V gene are GTSNPN and SVGIG (reference sequence). The CDR3 runs 14 residues. The V segment lost 5 bases and the J segment 4 bases; nucleotides outside the gene matches: 8. The CDR3 region has the DNA TGTGCCTGGGACCATGGGACAGCGAATCAGCCCCAGCATTTT. This gives the protein CAWDHGTANQPQHF.

This clone was observed once. V is TRBV30 and J is TRBJ1-1, with TRBD1 matching 7 bases. The length of the CDR3 is 18 residues. Germline V gives CDR1 GTSNPN, CDR2 SVGIG (reference sequence). The trim removed 2 bases at V and 3 bases at J, leaving 18 bases unmatched. Here the CDR3 DNA reads TGTGCCTGGAGTCCTCCGGGACAGTCCCGTAGAAGGGACACTGAAGCTTTCTTT. Translating it yields CAWSPPGQSRRRDTEAFF.